The T cell receptor beta chain described here comes from a study of human T cells and chemical hapten exposure. The time point is: healthy volunteer bleed at 6 weeks. The starting material, unfractionated whole blood, was used for total RNA extraction. Germline V gene data show CDR1 as SGDLS and CDR2 as YYNGEE. The CDR3 length is 18 residues. The V gene end was trimmed by 3 bases and the J gene end by 4 bases; junction bases not matched to a gene: 9. Many counts were recorded for this clonotype. TCRdb reanalysed the RACE reads using MiXCR and keeps one entry per CDR3 protein. The table has some 65,000 distinct CDR3 sequences, approximately 6.1% seen once.

The chain carries TRBV9 and TRBJ2-3, with 15 positions matching TRBD2. Sequencing was carried out using whole blood. This clonotype was sampled from a female donor in good health. Some clones in this sample may be carry-over from other donors' samples. The chain's CDR3 is CASSGAGTSGRRPDTQYF. Written as DNA, the CDR3 is TGTGCCAGCAGCGGGGCCGGGACTAGCGGGAGGAGGCCAGATACGCAGTATTTT.